This T cell receptor (beta chain) is from a study of technical replicates of blood from a handful of donors. Libraries were prepared by immunoSEQ multiplex PCR; TCRdb keeps only in-frame clonotypes and omits some of them. The sample records about 70,000 clones, roughly 97% being singletons. Germline V lookup: CDR1 LNHNV, CDR2 YYDKDF (reference sequence). CDR3 size: 14 residues. V lost 3 bases and J 4 bases, leaving 10 bases between the germline ends. The sequence came from a human donor in good health. The gene calls are TRBV15 and TRBJ2-1, with D possibly being TRBD2 (6 bases). Specimen: T cells isolated from PBMCs. The CDR3 spells CATSSGSSYNEQFF. DNA of the CDR3: TGTGCCACCAGCAGCGGGAGTAGTTACAATGAGCAGTTCTTC.